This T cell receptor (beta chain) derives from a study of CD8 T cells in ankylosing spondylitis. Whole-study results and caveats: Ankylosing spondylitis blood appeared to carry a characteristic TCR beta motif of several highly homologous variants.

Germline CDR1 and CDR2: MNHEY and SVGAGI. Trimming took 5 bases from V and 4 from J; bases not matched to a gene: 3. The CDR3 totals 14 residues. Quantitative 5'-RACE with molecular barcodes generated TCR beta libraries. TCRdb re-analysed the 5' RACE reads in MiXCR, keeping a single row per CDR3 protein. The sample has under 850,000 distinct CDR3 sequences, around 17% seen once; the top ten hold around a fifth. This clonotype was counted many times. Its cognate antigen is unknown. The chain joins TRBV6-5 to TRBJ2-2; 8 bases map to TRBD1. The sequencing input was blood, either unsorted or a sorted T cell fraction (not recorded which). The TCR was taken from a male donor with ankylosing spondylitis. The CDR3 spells CASSRDRTTGELFF. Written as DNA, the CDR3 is TGTGCCAGCAGTAGGGACAGGACCACCGGGGAGCTGTTTTTT.